The 8 T cell receptor beta chains below were found in one sample sequenced in a study of beta chain features in type 1 diabetes (dated by TCRdb to between 2017 and 2018). Library construction relied on the immunoSEQ multiplex PCR assay. The entire isolated RNA was reverse transcribed using the High Capacity cDNA Reverse Transcription Kit, and thus expressed TCRB transcripts were sequenced. TCRdb limited this immuneACCESS table to in-frame rearrangements with V and J called. A share of clones is missing; checked studies link under half to unresolved V genes, and the rest is unexplained. The sample table records more than 300,000 clones; about 14% of these occur just once. Of the sample, roughly 0.017% falls within the top ten clones. Sequenced: naive CD4+ T cells from blood. What the cell subset or site label conveys for this sample: true naive CD4+ T cells. These receptors all come from a woman in her late teens or twenties in good health.

This clone has a handful of counts. The genes are TRBV15 and TRBJ2-1; no firm D call. This CDR3 region has 11 residues. The V gene's germline CDR1 is LNHNV and CDR2 YYDKDF (reference sequence). Between the trimmed V and J ends, which lost 4 bases and 4 bases, there was a span of 2 bases. Here the CDR3 DNA reads TGTGCCACCAGCACTTACAATGAGCAGTTCTTC. Translation: CATSTYNEQFF.

There are a few counts of this clone. This chain links TRBV7-3 with TRBJ1-1, with TRBD1 matching 7 bases. V shed 5 bases and J 4 bases; nucleotides not matched to a gene: 10. The CDR3 covers 15 residues. Germline V CDR1 and CDR2: SGHTA, FQGTGA. The CDR3 DNA sequence: TGTGCCAGCAGCCATAACAGGGGAAAGGGCACTGAAGCTTTCTTT. Amino acid sequence: CASSHNRGKGTEAFF.

This clone turned up a few times. V usage is TRBV7-3 and J usage is TRBJ2-3; D might be TRBD2 (6 bases). Germline V gene lookup returns CDR1 SGHTA and CDR2 FQGTGA. The CDR3 runs 15 residues. V gave up 6 bases and J gave up 2 bases, with 15 bases separating them. The CDR3, as DNA: TGTGCCAGCAGTAATATGGCGGGAAACACAGATACGCAGTATTTT. It translates to CASSNMAGNTDTQYF. The entire variable domain, with the rest obtained from reference TRBV7-3 and TRBJ2-3, is as follows: GAGVSQTPSNKVTEKGKYVELRCDPISGHTALYWYRQSLGQGPEFLIYFQGTGAADDSGLPNDRFFAVRPEGSVSTLKIQRTERGDSAVYLCASSNMAGNTDTQYFGPGTRLTVL.

This chain links TRBV7-3 with TRBJ1-2, with D unresolved. V shed 3 bases and J shed 4 bases, with 6 bases lying between them. There are 12 residues in the CDR3. Germline lookup yields CDR1 SGHTA and CDR2 FQGTGA. This CDR3 reads CASSFEGYGYTF. CDR3 coding DNA: TGTGCCAGCAGCTTCGAGGGCTATGGCTACACCTTC.

The sample holds a few counts of this clone. The CDR3 sequence is CASSEYRTGGADTQYF. In nucleotides, the CDR3 is TGTGCCAGCAGTGAATACAGGACAGGGGGCGCAGATACGCAGTATTTT. V is TRBV25-1 and J is TRBJ2-3; 11 bases align to TRBD1. Per germline, CDR1 MGHDK and CDR2 SYGVNS. CDR3 length: 16 residues. V shed 0 bases and J 4 bases; nucleotides not matched to a gene: 3.

This chain links TRBV29-1 with TRBJ2-7; TRBD1 matches at 9 bases. The CDR3 extends over 14 amino acids. V lost 3 bases and J lost 3; bases outside the gene matches: 6. CDR1 and CDR2 (germline): SQVTM, ANQGSEA. The CDR3: CSVEPGQGGYEQYF. The CDR3 DNA is TGCAGCGTTGAGCCGGGACAGGGAGGCTACGAGCAGTACTTC.

This clone was observed a few times. The chain combines TRBV28 with TRBJ2-7; D is undetermined. The CDR3 runs 13 residues. Germline V gene lookup returns CDR1 MDHEN and CDR2 SYDVKM. V lost 5 bases, J lost 3 bases, and 11 bases lay in between. The CDR3 reads CASSNPRIYEQYF. CDR3 DNA: TGTGCCAGCAGTAACCCTAGAATCTACGAGCAGTACTTC.

The chain recombines TRBV4-1 with TRBJ2-2, with D tentatively TRBD2 (6 bases). Trimming stripped 2 bases from V and 6 bases from J, with 28 bases between. Germline V lookup: CDR1 MGHRA, CDR2 YSYEKL. The CDR3 has 20 amino acids. The CDR3 DNA reads TGCGCCAGCAGCCAACCTCATCCCCCTCGAGGTCTGGGACTGGCCGGGGAGCTGTTTTTT. The encoded protein is CASSQPHPPRGLGLAGELFF.